The source of this T cell receptor (beta chain) is a study of OX40 agonist ivuxolimab in advanced cancers. Study-level background: Ivuxolimab was an agonistic, fully human IgG2 monoclonal antibody directed against OX40 (CD134), a costimulatory receptor. Intravenous ivuxolimab was administered to patients every 2 weeks at six dose levels: 0.01, 0.1, 0.3, 1.5, 3 and 10 mg/kg. Of the 50 or so patients in dose escalation, 19 had hepatocellular carcinoma, some 15 had melanoma, 9 had renal cell carcinoma and 9 had head and neck cancer. The dose-escalation cohort was over 70% male with a mean age of about 54 years, ranging from 23 to 79. Prior anti-PD-1, anti-PD-L1 or anti-CTLA-4 therapy was permitted, and checkpoint inhibitors had been received by less than 45% of dose-escalation patients. Three dose-escalation patients achieved partial responses, one with hepatocellular carcinoma and two with cutaneous melanoma. The point of sequencing TCRbeta in the periphery was to test whether ivuxolimab changed TCR sequence diversity and drove clonal T-cell expansion. The paper describes the monotherapy dose-escalation part (N of about 54 patients) of the phase I trial of ivuxolimab.

To sequence the TCRbeta CDR3 region, genomic DNA was isolated from the sorted cells. The immunoSEQ Assay was used for sequencing of TCRbeta CDR3 regions. The clones in this table, taken by TCRdb from immuneACCESS, are in-frame only. Not every clone is retained; where verified, under half of the shortfall comes from an unresolved V gene, and the cause of the rest is unknown. This sample gives tens of thousands of clones in total; more than 70% of them show up just once. 0.25% to 0.3% of the sample is held by the ten biggest clonotypes. Turning to this clone: What this receptor recognizes is not known. There are no base qualities to consult, and no much larger clone falls within one base.

The trial excluded patients who had a history of autoimmune disease or who were on systemic immunosuppression. Peripheral blood for TCR sequencing was collected from all dose cohorts at baseline, on cycle 4 day 1, and on cycle 7 day 1. The samples were taken from a phase I, first-in-human, multicenter, open-label dose-escalation trial of ivuxolimab. Adults with locally advanced or metastatic head and neck squamous cell, hepatocellular, melanoma or renal cell carcinoma were enrolled in the trial. Before TCR sequencing, CD4+ and CD8+ T cells were separately sorted from peripheral blood. On the study overall, not on this receptor specifically: Partial responders in the 0.1-3.0 mg/kg groups had among the lowest normalized peripheral clonal expansion, especially among CD8+ T cells. Clonal expansion of both CD4+ and CD8+ blood T cells was observed from baseline to week 6 at doses 0.1 to 3.0 mg/kg. The antigen specificity of the clonally expanded peripheral T cells was not determined. Low levels of normalized T-cell clonal expansion were also seen in some patients who did not respond. On average, CD8+ T cells showed more expanded clones than CD4+ T cells after ivuxolimab.

Looking up the germline V gene yields CDR1 KGHSH and CDR2 LQKENI. At the junction V is shortened by 4 bases and J by 0 bases, with 12 bases in between. Taken from cysteine to phenylalanine, the CDR3 has 16 residues. Of the read, only the CDR3 DNA is kept; its 48 bases are in frame from base 1. The TCR was taken from an adult with an advanced solid tumor such as melanoma, head and neck, liver or kidney cancer. The rearrangement joined TRBV18 to TRBJ2-2, with no confident D gene call. The source material was CD4+ or CD8+ T cells sorted from blood, sampled in a trial of the OX40 agonist ivuxolimab. The DNA reads as follows: TGTGCCAGCTCACTTATGGATATCGCGAACACCGGGGAGCTGTTTTTT. Translated, this is CASSLMDIANTGELFF.